Shown below are 2 T cell receptor beta chains from a single sample sequenced in a study of T cells in localized non-small cell lung cancer. Sequencing was performed with immunoSEQ multiplex PCR; in TCRdb, only in-frame clones are kept and a portion is missing. Counted here are fewer than 25,000 clones, approximately 87% occurring once; the ten biggest clones make up 5.5% to 6.5%. Sequenced material: PBMCs, taken before any cancer treatment. The receptors shown here come from a man aged 35 to 69 with stage II lung adenocarcinoma.

This clone was observed once. The chain couples TRBV12-5 to TRBJ2-7, with a possible D match to TRBD2 (5 bases). Trimming shortened V by 2 bases and J by 3 bases, and 20 bases separated the two germline ends. The CDR3 runs 17 residues. Germline CDR1 LGHNT, CDR2 FRNRAP. CDR3 in DNA: TGTGCTAGTGGTTTGTCCCCGTTGCGGGCGATATGCTACGAGCAGTACTTC. Translating gives CASGLSPLRAICYEQYF.

The chain links TRBV5-1 to TRBJ2-5, with unresolved D. Trimming stripped 0 bases from V and 5 bases from J, with 11 bases between. The germline V gene has CDR1 SGHRS and CDR2 YFSETQ. This CDR3 has 14 amino acids. This CDR3 reads CASSLDSTWETQYF. The CDR3 DNA follows: TGCGCCAGCAGCTTGGACAGTACATGGGAGACCCAGTACTTC.